This record covers a single T cell receptor (beta chain). Trimming took 0 bases from V and 4 from J; bases not matched to a gene: 11. The length of the CDR3 is 18 residues. Germline CDR1 reads LGHNA; CDR2 reads YSLEER. The sample originates from a study of shared T cell receptors in the human thymus. Method: immunoSEQ multiplex PCR; TCRdb's copy keeps in-frame clones and lacks some. The table has roughly 700,000 clones, over 75% seen once. This sample was also put to use in a study of human thymus T cells. From that second work: Resections were taken during corrective heart surgery, and the thymus tissue came from these.

Sequencing input: thymocytes. The chain couples TRBV4-3 to TRBJ2-7, with TRBD2 matching 11 bases. The source is a boy younger than two with a congenital heart defect. The CDR3 region has the DNA TGCGCCAGCAGCCAAGAAAGCCGTAGCGGGAGGGGTCTTTACGAGCAGTACTTC. Translating it yields CASSQESRSGRGLYEQYF.